This TCR beta chain was obtained from a study of shared clonotypes between healthy human individuals. Study conclusions and caveats: Estimated richness values were generally larger in naive subsets than in memory subsets.

This clone was observed a few times. What it binds is not known. Between the trimmed V and J ends, which lost 10 bases and 7 bases, there was a span of 19 bases. The CDR3 runs 13 residues. CDR1 LNHDA and CDR2 SQIVND come from the germline V gene (reference sequence). Sequencing was performed with immunoSEQ multiplex PCR; in TCRdb, only in-frame clones are kept and a portion is missing. This sample has approximately 2.1 million clones; approximately 95% occur once, and the top ten carry 0.3% to 0.4%. The sequence was obtained from a man between 18 and 35 years old in good health. Some clones in this sample may be carry-over from other donors' samples. The sample comprised naive CD4+ T cells from PBMCs. The subset is: CD45RA+ positively selected. The gene calls are TRBV19 and TRBJ1-2; D unclear. CDR3 in DNA: TGTGCCACAGAGACGGCGCTGGGAGTTGGCTACACCTTC. The encoded protein is CATETALGVGYTF.